This entry features one T cell receptor beta chain sequence. Authors' methods: Estimation of nucleated cell counts relied on the amplification of reference gene primers. Assay: immunoSEQ multiplex PCR; the TCRdb copy retains only in-frame clones and omits some. Clonal size and the V and J genes are those of that table, whereas D and trimming came from the DNA. Of tens of thousands of clones listed, roughly 87% were seen once; the top ten hold approximately 0.56%. This sample stems from a study of blood T cell repertoires in COVID-19. Study context: Some COVID-19 samples were acute and others convalescent; all came from the United States, Italy and Spain. PBMCs, B-cell-depleted T cells, or T cells provided the cDNA or gDNA that made up the material.

This CDR3 contains 17 residues. Germline CDR1 is SNHLY and CDR2 is FYNNEI. V gave up 6 bases and J gave up 1 base; unmatched junction bases: 4. Recruited during active infection, patients (from Seattle) were subsequently followed longitudinally. What was sequenced was peripheral blood. The rearrangement uses TRBV2 and TRBJ2-1; TRBD2 matches at 15 bases. This receptor was taken from a man in his fifties or sixties with COVID-19, enrolled during active disease. The CDR3 nucleotides are TGTGCCAGCAGACCCGGACTAGCGGGAGGGTCCTACAATGAGCAGTTCTTC. Translation: CASRPGLAGGSYNEQFF.